This TCR beta chain was captured by sequencing in a study of cytomegalovirus exposure and HLA in healthy donors. The germline V gene has CDR1 MDHEN and CDR2 SYDVKM. The CDR3 length is 14 residues. Trimming shortened V by 4 bases and J by 3 bases, and 12 bases separated the two germline ends. The PCR was carried out with 60 Vbeta primers and 13 Jbeta primers. The assay was immunoSEQ multiplex PCR, and TCRdb's table has in-frame clones only and misses some. Of 20,000 to 25,000 clones listed, 70% to 80% are singletons. Broader study findings: With high specificity and sensitivity, the classifier reportedly diagnosed cytomegalovirus status. Per a later analysis, HLA-associated TCR beta chains showed more clonal expansion than other, equally common TCR beta chains.

Worth noting for this clone: Its target is unknown.

Sequenced material: PBMCs. The origin of this receptor is a man aged 60-69 years in good health and CMV-seronegative. The rearrangement joins TRBV28 to TRBJ2-5; the D gene is possibly TRBD1 (6 bases). The CDR3 protein is CASSSGRGKETQYF. The DNA of the CDR3 is TGTGCCAGCAGTTCGGGAAGGGGGAAAGAGACCCAGTACTTC.